This TCR beta chain comes out of a study of blood T cell repertoires in COVID-19. For the study at large: COVID-19 samples, acute and convalescent, were from the United States, Italy and Spain. PBMCs, B-cell-depleted T cells, or T cells were the source of the cDNA or gDNA that made up the material.

Seattle patient enrollment occurred during active infection, with longitudinal follow-up thereafter. V lost 7 bases and J 1 base, leaving 10 bases between the germline ends. The germline V gene encodes CDR1 LNHDA and CDR2 SQIVND (reference sequence). This CDR3 spans 13 amino acids. Authors' analysis steps: Using reference gene primer amplification, nucleated cell counts were estimated. TCRdb's copy holds only in-frame clones and misses some; the assay was immunoSEQ multiplex PCR. For V, J and clone size, that table is used; D and trimming come from the DNA. The sample shows fewer than 500,000 clones, 70% to 90% of them seen only once.

Sequences were obtained from peripheral blood. The rearrangement uses TRBV19 and TRBJ1-1; D gene unclear. This receptor was taken from a man aged 18 to 29 with COVID-19, enrolled during active disease. The CDR3 loop is CASTWATNTEAFF. As DNA, the CDR3 is TGTGCCAGTACGTGGGCGACGAACACTGAAGCTTTCTTT.